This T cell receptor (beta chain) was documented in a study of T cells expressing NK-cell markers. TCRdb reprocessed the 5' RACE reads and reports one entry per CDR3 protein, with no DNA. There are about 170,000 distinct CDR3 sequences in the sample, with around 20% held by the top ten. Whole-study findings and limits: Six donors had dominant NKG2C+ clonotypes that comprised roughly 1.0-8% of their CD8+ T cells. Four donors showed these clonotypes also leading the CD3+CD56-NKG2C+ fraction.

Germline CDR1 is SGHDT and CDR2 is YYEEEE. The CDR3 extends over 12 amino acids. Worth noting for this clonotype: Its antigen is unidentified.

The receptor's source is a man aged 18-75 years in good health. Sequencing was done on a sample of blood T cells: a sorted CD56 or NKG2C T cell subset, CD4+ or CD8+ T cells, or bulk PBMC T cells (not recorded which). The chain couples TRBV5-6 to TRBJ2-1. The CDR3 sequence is CASSSGDNEQFF.